Each of the 8 T cell receptor beta chains below was sequenced from the same sample in a study of blood T cells in healthy people across ages. Using a J-beta primer mix together with a sample-barcoded 5' primer, a second PCR was run for about 6 to 12 cycles. TCRdb reprocessed the 5' RACE reads with MiXCR, giving one entry per CDR3 protein. This sample carries about 1,600,000 distinct CDR3 sequences, approximately 38% of them seen once, and the ten largest clones take roughly 7.9%. Sequencing input: blood. These receptors were obtained from a woman younger than 30 in good health.

The chain links TRBV5-1 to TRBJ1-2; possible D gene TRBD1, 6 bases. Trimming shortened V by 2 bases and J by 7 bases, and 15 bases separated the two germline ends. The CDR3 spans 14 residues. In germline, CDR1 is SGHRS, CDR2 YFSETQ. The chain's CDR3 is CASSFDRPDSGYTF. DNA for the CDR3: TGCGCCAGCAGCTTCGACAGGCCCGACAGTGGCTACACCTTC. Drawing the rest from reference TRBV5-1 and TRBJ1-2, the complete variable domain is KAGVTQTPRYLIKTRGQQVTLSCSPISGHRSVSWYQQTPGQGLQFLFEYFSETQRNKGNFPGRFSGRQFSNSRSEMNVSTLELGDSALYLCASSFDRPDSGYTFGSGTRLTVV.

The table lists this clonotype with a few counts. The chain combines TRBV11-2 with TRBJ2-1; 9 nucleotides align to TRBD2. The J call is doubtful: the DNA matches TRBJ2-7 better. The CDR3 is 15 residues long. The V gene's germline CDR1 is SGHAT and CDR2 FQNNGV. The CDR3 protein is CASSFGGGGYNEQYF. For the CDR3, the DNA is TGTGCCAGCAGCTTCGGCGGGGGGGGGTACAATGAGCAGTACTTC.

The rearrangement links TRBV6-5 to TRBJ2-7; D remains unclear. The CDR3 consists of 15 residues. The ends were cut back, 6 bases at V and 0 bases at J, with 15 bases in the middle. Germline loops: CDR1 MNHEY, CDR2 SVGAGI. DNA of the CDR3: TGTGCCAGCAGCGACCTTGGGATGAACTCCTACGAGCAGTACTTC. It translates to CASSDLGMNSYEQYF.

V gene TRBV3-1 combines with J gene TRBJ2-3, with 7 bases matching TRBD2. The germline CDR1 and CDR2 sequences are LGHDT and YNNKEL (reference sequence). V shed 3 bases, J shed 1 base, and the junction held 7 bases outside the gene matches. The CDR3 runs to 16 residues. The DNA for the CDR3 is TGTGCCAGCAGCCACCCCTCCGCGGGGGGCACAGATACGCAGTATTTT. Its protein product is CASSHPSAGGTDTQYF.

This clonotype was seen only a few times. This chain connects TRBV6-5 to TRBJ2-1, with TRBD2 matching over 8 bases. The germline CDR1 and CDR2 sequences are MNHEY and SVGAGI. V shed 6 bases, J shed 7 bases, and the junction held 5 bases outside the gene matches. This CDR3 is 13 amino acids long. The CDR3 here is CASRRGAANEQFF. The CDR3 DNA follows: TGTGCCAGCAGGCGGGGGGCCGCGAATGAGCAGTTCTTC.

This clonotype was picked up many times. The chain carries TRBV12-3 or TRBV12-4 and TRBJ1-2; D unclear. This CDR3 is 11 amino acids long. For the CDR3, the DNA is TGTGCGGTGGGAGTTAACTATGGCTACACCTTC. Its protein is CAVGVNYGYTF.

This chain connects TRBV20-1 to TRBJ2-1, with TRBD2 matching 7 bases. After removal of 6 bases from V and 8 bases from J, the junction contained 13 bases not matched to a gene. The V gene's germline CDR1 is DFQATT and CDR2 SNEGSKA (reference sequence). The CDR3 length is 14 residues. Here the CDR3 reads CSAPGGNNGDEQFF. In nucleotides, the CDR3 is TGCAGTGCCCCCGGGGGGAACAACGGGGATGAGCAGTTCTTC.

The chain employs TRBV29-1 and TRBJ1-1; the D is unclear. Germline V CDR1 and CDR2: SQVTM, ANQGSEA. V lost 8 bases and J 9 bases, leaving 16 bases between the germline ends. The length of the CDR3 is 11 residues. The CDR3 sequence: CSSAMGMQAFF. CDR3 in DNA: TGCAGCTCAGCAATGGGGATGCAAGCTTTCTTT.